These 7 T cell receptor beta chains were all obtained from the same sample, sequenced in a study of T cell changes during pregnancy in multiple sclerosis. Generated by immunoSEQ multiplex PCR, the TCRdb table keeps only in-frame clones and is missing some. Here the sample spans tens of thousands of clones, approximately 94% being singletons. The specimen was CD8+ T cells from peripheral blood mononuclear cells, collected in the third trimester of pregnancy. The source is a female donor with multiple sclerosis, enrolled in a pregnancy study.

The chain carries TRBV9 and TRBJ1-2; tentative D call: TRBD1 (5 bases). The germline CDR1 and CDR2 sequences are SGDLS and YYNGEE. The CDR3 covers 14 residues. V shed 3 bases and J shed 4 bases, with 13 bases lying between them. This chain's CDR3 is CASSAVQGLYGYTF. In DNA, the CDR3 is TGTGCCAGCAGCGCCGTTCAGGGACTCTATGGCTACACCTTC.

This sequence joins TRBV27 and TRBJ1-2; the match to TRBD1 covers 8 bases. CDR1 and CDR2 from the germline V gene are MNHEY and SMNVEV (reference sequence). The CDR3 is 14 residues long. Trimming at V came to 5 bases and at J to 7 bases, leaving 9 bases not matched to a gene. CDR3 loop: CASSDTRTGPGYTF. The CDR3 DNA reads as TGTGCCAGCAGTGATACCCGGACAGGGCCTGGCTACACCTTC.

Comment on this clone: In the same sample, other DNA sequences code for this CDR3. The chain uses TRBV11-2 and TRBJ2-7; D is undetermined. V dropped 3 bases and J dropped 1 base, with 10 bases sitting between them. This CDR3 region has 14 residues. Germline V gene data show CDR1 as SGHAT and CDR2 as FQNNGV. The CDR3 sequence: CASSLTGRSYEQYF. DNA for the CDR3: TGTGCCAGCAGCTTGACTGGTAGATCCTACGAGCAGTACTTC.

The chain links TRBV19 to TRBJ1-2, with D possibly TRBD1 on 6 matching bases. This CDR3 region has 14 residues. The germline gives CDR1 LNHDA, CDR2 SQIVND (reference sequence). Trimming cost V 5 bases and J 4 bases, with 14 bases left between them. CDR3 sequence: CASSSLDSGYGYTF. In nucleotides, the CDR3 is TGTGCCAGTAGTTCGCTGGACAGCGGCTATGGCTACACCTTC.

The CDR3 DNA reads as TGTGCCACCTCCCCCAGGGGTAACATTCCGGATGAGCAGTTCTTC. This sequence encodes CATSPRGNIPDEQFF. This chain links TRBV19 with TRBJ2-1; D might be TRBD1 (6 bases). The V gene's germline CDR1 is LNHDA and CDR2 SQIVND (reference sequence). This CDR3 spans 15 amino acids. V was shortened by 10 bases and J by 8 bases, with 24 bases between the two germline ends.

This clone appeared a few times. V usage is TRBV6-4 and J usage is TRBJ2-1, with D perhaps matching TRBD2 (6 bases). The CDR3 runs to 14 residues. V was cut by 0 bases and J by 9 bases, with 12 bases left in between. Germline V gene data show CDR1 as MRHNA and CDR2 as SNTAGT. The CDR3 DNA reads TGTGCCAGCAGTGACTCGGCTAGCGTAGGTGAGCAGTTCTTC. Its translation: CASSDSASVGEQFF.

This clone was seen only once. V is TRBV2 and J is TRBJ1-2; D remains ambiguous. Germline CDR1 is SNHLY and CDR2 is FYNNEI. There are 16 residues in the CDR3. Deletions cut 0 bases from V and 8 bases from J, with 19 bases between. The CDR3 region has the DNA TGTGCCAGCAGTGAAGCGCCGGCAGAAGCCTTTAGCGGCTACACCTTC. Its protein is CASSEAPAEAFSGYTF.